One sample yielded the 11 T cell receptor beta chains listed below, sequenced in a study of shared clonotypes between healthy human individuals (dated by TCRdb to 2020 to 2022). Libraries were prepared through the immunoSEQ multiplex PCR assay. TCRdb provides this immuneACCESS table in a form limited to in-frame rearrangements. Some clones are lacking; in checked studies, under half of them reflect an unresolved V gene, and why the rest are absent is not known. This sample gives around 2,000,000 clones in total; 85% to 95% of them show up just once. The ten largest clones capture around 0.13% of the sample. The sample was naive CD4+ T cells sorted from blood. This specimen's cell subset or site label, interpreted: CD45RA+ positively selected. The receptors shown here come from a man aged 18 to 29 in good health.

The V and J genes are TRBV10-1 and TRBJ2-1; 9 positions agree with TRBD2. The V gene end was trimmed by 2 bases and the J gene end by 4 bases; junction bases not matched to a gene: 15. Per the germline V gene, CDR1 is WNHNN and CDR2 is SYGVQD (reference sequence). The CDR3 spans 19 residues. The CDR3 DNA reads TGCGCCAGCAGTGAGACAGGGGATGCGGGAGGGCCGGGGTACAATGAGCAGTTCTTC. Its protein product is CASSETGDAGGPGYNEQFF.

The V gene is TRBV4-1, the J gene TRBJ2-1; D may be TRBD2 (6 bases). Germline CDR1 reads MGHRA; CDR2 reads YSYEKL. This CDR3 is built from 14 residues. Trimming left V 0 bases short and J 4 bases short, with 7 bases between. CDR3: CASSQDGGYNEQFF. The CDR3 DNA sequence: TGCGCCAGCAGCCAAGATGGGGGGTACAATGAGCAGTTCTTC.

The rearrangement links TRBV19 to TRBJ2-3; D tentatively fits TRBD1 or TRBD2 (5 bases each). CDR1 is LNHDA and CDR2 is SQIVND in the germline V gene (reference sequence). The CDR3 has 14 amino acids. Trimming left V 6 bases short and J 5 bases short, with 15 bases between. The CDR3 bases are TGTGCCAGTAGCGCATATACAGGAGGAGATACGCAGTATTTT. The encoded protein is CASSAYTGGDTQYF.

This clone was observed a single time. This chain joins TRBV10-3 and TRBJ2-1; tentatively, D is TRBD1 (6 bases). This CDR3 comprises 15 residues. Trimming removed 0 bases from V and 3 bases from J, with 9 bases in between. The V gene's germline CDR1 is ENHRY and CDR2 SYGVKD. CDR3 nucleotides: TGTGCCATCAGTGAGTCCGGGACACACTACAATGAGCAGTTCTTC. It specifies CAISESGTHYNEQFF.

CDR3 region: CASSRIRRSVEAFF. CDR3 sequence (DNA): TGTGCCAGCAGCCGAATCCGTAGGTCTGTTGAAGCTTTCTTT. J is TRBJ1-1 and V is TRBV7-9; D is undetermined. Germline loops: CDR1 SEHNR, CDR2 FQNEAQ (reference sequence). This CDR3 is built from 14 residues. V lost 5 bases to trimming and J lost 7 bases, with 17 bases between them.

A note on this clone: A single base separates this from a much larger clone, so it may be a read error. The same CDR3 arises from other DNA sequences in this sample as well. The V and J genes are TRBV30 and TRBJ2-1; D is unclear. The germline V and J ends were trimmed by 1 base and 5 bases, with 6 bases remaining between them. Germline lookup yields CDR1 GTSNPN and CDR2 SVGIG (reference sequence). The CDR3 is 12 residues long. As DNA, the CDR3 is TGTGCCTGGAGTGAAGGGCACAATGAGCAGTTCTTC. This gives the protein CAWSEGHNEQFF.

Comments on this clone: This sample includes further DNA sequences coding for the same CDR3. Here the CDR3 DNA reads TGTGCCATCAGTGGTGGACAAGAGACCCAGTACTTC. Its translation: CAISGGQETQYF. The V call is TRBV10-3, the J call TRBJ2-5; D remains ambiguous. Trimming took off 4 bases at V and 2 bases at J, with 5 bases between the two ends. The CDR3 is 12 residues long. Germline lookup yields CDR1 ENHRY and CDR2 SYGVKD.

This chain joins TRBV7-2 and TRBJ2-7; 13 nucleotides line up with TRBD2. V gave up 5 bases and J gave up 9 bases; unmatched junction bases: 10. The CDR3 has 15 residues. Germline assignment: CDR1 SGHTA and CDR2 FQGNSA. The CDR3 reads CASSRTSGSEFVQYF. CDR3 DNA sequence: TGTGCCAGCAGCCGGACTAGCGGGAGTGAATTCGTGCAGTACTTC.

The CDR3 DNA follows: TGTGCCAGCAGAAGGGATGCGACAGGGTTGGGTGAGCAGTTCTTC. Protein product: CASRRDATGLGEQFF. The V call is TRBV25-1, the J call TRBJ2-1, with 7 bases lining up with TRBD1. The CDR3 is 15 residues long. Germline CDR1 reads MGHDK; CDR2 reads SYGVNS. V lost 6 bases, J lost 9 bases, and 14 bases stayed unmatched.

This chain connects TRBV15 to TRBJ2-3; a weak D match, TRBD1 (6 bases). The CDR3 runs 15 residues. Germline V CDR1 and CDR2: LNHNV, YYDKDF (reference sequence). The ends were cut back, 2 bases at V and 3 bases at J, with 12 bases in the middle. CDR3 amino acids: CATSRSIQGTDTQYF. The CDR3 nucleotides are TGTGCCACCAGCAGATCTATTCAGGGGACAGATACGCAGTATTTT.

The rearrangement uses TRBV9 and TRBJ2-2; 10 bases fit TRBD2. CDR1 is SGDLS, CDR2 YYNGEE, per germline. The junction had 2 bases not matched to a gene; V was cut back by 0 bases and J by 6 bases. There are 15 residues in the CDR3. CDR3 bases: TGTGCCAGCAGCGTAGCTAGCGGGAGTTCCGGGGAGCTGTTTTTT. The encoded protein is CASSVASGSSGELFF. Supplemented by reference TRBV9 and TRBJ2-2, the full variable domain reads DSGVTQTPKHLITATGQRVTLRCSPRSGDLSVYWYQQSLDQGLQFLIQYYNGEERAKGNILERFSAQQFPDLHSELNLSSLELGDSALYFCASSVASGSSGELFFGEGSRLTVL.